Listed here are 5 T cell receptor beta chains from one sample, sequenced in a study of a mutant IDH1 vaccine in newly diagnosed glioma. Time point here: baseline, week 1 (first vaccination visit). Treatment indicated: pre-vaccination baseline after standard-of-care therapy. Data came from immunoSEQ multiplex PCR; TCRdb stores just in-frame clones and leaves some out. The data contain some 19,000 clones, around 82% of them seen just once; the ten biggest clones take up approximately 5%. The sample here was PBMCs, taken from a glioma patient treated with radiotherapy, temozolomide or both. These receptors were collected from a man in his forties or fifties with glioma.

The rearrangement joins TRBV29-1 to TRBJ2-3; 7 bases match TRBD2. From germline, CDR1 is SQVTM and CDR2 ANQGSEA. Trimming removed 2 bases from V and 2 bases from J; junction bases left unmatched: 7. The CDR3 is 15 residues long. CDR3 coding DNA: TGCAGCGTTGAAACTGTGGGACTATACACAGATACGCAGTATTTT. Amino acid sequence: CSVETVGLYTDTQYF.

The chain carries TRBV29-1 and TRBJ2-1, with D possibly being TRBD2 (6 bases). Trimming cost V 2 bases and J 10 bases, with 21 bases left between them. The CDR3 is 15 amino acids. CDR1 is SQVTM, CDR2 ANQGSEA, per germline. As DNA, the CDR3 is TGCAGCGTTGAACCGGGCCGCACGGGGGTGGGAGAGCAGTTCTTC. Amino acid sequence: CSVEPGRTGVGEQFF.

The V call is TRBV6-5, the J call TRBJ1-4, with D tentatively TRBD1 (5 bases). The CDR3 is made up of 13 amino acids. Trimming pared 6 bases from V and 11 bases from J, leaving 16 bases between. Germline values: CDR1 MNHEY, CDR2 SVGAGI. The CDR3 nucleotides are TGTGCCAGCAGACCCCGGGCAGGGACGAAACTGTTTTTT. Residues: CASRPRAGTKLFF.

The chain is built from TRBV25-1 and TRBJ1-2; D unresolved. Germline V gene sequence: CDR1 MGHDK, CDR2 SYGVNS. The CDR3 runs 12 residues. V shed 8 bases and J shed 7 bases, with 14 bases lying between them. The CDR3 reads CASGDMDAGYTF. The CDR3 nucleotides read TGTGCCAGCGGCGACATGGACGCTGGCTACACCTTC.

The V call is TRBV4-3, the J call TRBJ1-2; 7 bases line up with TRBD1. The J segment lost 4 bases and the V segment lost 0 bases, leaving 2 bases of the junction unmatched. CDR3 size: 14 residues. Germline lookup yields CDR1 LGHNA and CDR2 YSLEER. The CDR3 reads CASSQDKGAYGYTF. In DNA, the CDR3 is TGCGCCAGCAGCCAAGATAAGGGGGCCTATGGCTACACCTTC.